Shown below are 3 T cell receptor beta chains from a single sample sequenced in a study of T cell responses to AZD1222 COVID-19 vaccine. The table came from immunoSEQ multiplex PCR; TCRdb's copy has only in-frame clones and leaves some out. The sample includes 75,000 to 85,000 clones, more than 90% of them seen just once. Sequencing used peripheral blood, obtained on day 0 of AZD1222 vaccination. The source is an adult in good health.

The chain has TRBV19 and TRBJ2-3, with 10 bases identical to TRBD2. V lost 0 bases to trimming and J lost 7 bases; unmatched junction nucleotides: 13. CDR1 and CDR2 (germline): LNHDA, SQIVND (reference sequence). The CDR3 is made up of 18 amino acids. The CDR3 DNA reads TGTGCCAGTAGTATAGATCCGAGCGGGGGGGGCCTACGAAATACGCAGTATTTT. Its translation: CASSIDPSGGGLRNTQYF.

This clone has only one observation. The V gene is TRBV3-1 (or the pseudogene TRBV3-2), the J gene TRBJ1-4; unclear D gene. V was shortened by 2 bases and J by 5 bases, with 9 bases between the two germline ends. This CDR3 has 14 amino acids. In germline, CDR1 is LGHDT, CDR2 YNNKEL (reference sequence). The CDR3 DNA is TGTGCCAGCAGCCAAAACGGGGAAAATGAAAAACTGTTTTTT. Amino acids: CASSQNGENEKLFF.

This chain connects TRBV9 to TRBJ1-2; perhaps TRBD1 as D (6 bases). The CDR3 extends over 14 amino acids. Germline V gives CDR1 SGDLS, CDR2 YYNGEE. Trimming left V 1 base short and J 2 bases short, with 9 bases between. The CDR3 coding sequence is TGTGCCAGCAGCGTAATGGGGGCGAACTATGGCTACACCTTC. It codes for CASSVMGANYGYTF.